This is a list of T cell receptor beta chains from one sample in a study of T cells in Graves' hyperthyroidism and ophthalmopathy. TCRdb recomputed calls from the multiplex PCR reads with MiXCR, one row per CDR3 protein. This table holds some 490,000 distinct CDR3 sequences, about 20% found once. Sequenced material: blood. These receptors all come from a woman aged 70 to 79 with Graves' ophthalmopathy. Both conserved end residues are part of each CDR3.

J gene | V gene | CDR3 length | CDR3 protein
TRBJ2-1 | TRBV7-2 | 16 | CASSQPGVFSYNEQFF
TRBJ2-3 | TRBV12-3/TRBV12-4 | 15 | CASSLTSGLTDTQYF
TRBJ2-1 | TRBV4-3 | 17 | CASSLCDRGMGYNEQFF
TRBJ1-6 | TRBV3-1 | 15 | CASSQDTGYNSPLHF
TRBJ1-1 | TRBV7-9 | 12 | CASSLEGPGPFF
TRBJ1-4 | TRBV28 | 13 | CASSLGASEKLFF
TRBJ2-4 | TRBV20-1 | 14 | CSARDTGESNIQYF
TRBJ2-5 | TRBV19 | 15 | CASSYRGRAGETQYF
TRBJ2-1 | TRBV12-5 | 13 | CASGLLRYDEQFF
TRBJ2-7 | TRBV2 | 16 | CASRTRGGHRAHEQYF
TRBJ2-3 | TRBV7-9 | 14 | CASSLIAGTDTQYF
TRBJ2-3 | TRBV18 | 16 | CASSPYMGTPTDTQYF
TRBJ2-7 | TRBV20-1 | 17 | CSARATKGLAGSYEQYF
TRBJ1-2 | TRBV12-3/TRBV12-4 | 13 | CASSYDSLLGYTF
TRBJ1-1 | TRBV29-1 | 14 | CSGGHPGVGGEAFF
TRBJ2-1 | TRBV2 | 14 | CASSVVLTYNEQFF
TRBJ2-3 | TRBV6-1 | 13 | CASTGLLADTQYF
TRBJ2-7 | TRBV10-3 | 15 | CAITDETSGRYEQYF
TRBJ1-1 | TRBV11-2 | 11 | CASSFKTEAFF
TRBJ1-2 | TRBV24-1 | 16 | CTTSGRSRKGTYGYTF
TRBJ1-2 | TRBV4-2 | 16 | CASSPAEEGGTKGYTF
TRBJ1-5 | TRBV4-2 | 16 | CASSQDWRGRNQPQHF
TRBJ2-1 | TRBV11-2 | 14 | CASSLASGRAPSFF
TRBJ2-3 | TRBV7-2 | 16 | CASSPRLAGLPDTQYF
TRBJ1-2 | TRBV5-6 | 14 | CASSLDPGTGGYTF
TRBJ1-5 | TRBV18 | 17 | CASSRSAGGRSGQPQHF
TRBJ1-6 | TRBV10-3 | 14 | CAISELDGSSPLHF
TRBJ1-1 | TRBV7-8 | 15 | CASSLFRGLDTEAFF
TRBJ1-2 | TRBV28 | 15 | CASSFGDRANYGYTF
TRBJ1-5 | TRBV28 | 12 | CASRDGAGPQHF
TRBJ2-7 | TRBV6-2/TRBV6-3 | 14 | CASSPLDREYEQYF
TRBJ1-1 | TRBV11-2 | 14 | CASSLGQIGTEAFF
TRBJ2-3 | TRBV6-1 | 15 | CASSGLDSTTDTQYF
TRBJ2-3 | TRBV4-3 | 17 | CASSHPGLAGAIDTQYF
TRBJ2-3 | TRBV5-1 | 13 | CASSTDPSDTQYF
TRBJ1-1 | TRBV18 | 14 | CASSPNSQGSEAFF
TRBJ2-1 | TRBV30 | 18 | CAWVGEDRGQLFSNEQFF